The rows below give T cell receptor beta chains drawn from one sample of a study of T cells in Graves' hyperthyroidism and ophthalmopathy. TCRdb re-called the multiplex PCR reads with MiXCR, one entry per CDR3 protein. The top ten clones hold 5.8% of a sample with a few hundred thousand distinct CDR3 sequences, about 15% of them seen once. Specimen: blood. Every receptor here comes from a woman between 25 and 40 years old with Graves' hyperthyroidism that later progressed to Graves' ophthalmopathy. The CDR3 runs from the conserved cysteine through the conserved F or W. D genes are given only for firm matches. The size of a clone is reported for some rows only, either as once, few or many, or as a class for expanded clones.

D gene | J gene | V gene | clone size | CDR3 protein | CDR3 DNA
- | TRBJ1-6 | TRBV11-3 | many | CASSSWTGDSPLHF | TGTGCCAGCAGCTCCTGGACGGGCGATTCACCCCTCCACTTT
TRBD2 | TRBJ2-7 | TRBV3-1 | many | CASSQASGRLTHEQYF | TGTGCCAGCAGCCAAGCCAGCGGGAGGCTCACCCACGAGCAGTACTTC
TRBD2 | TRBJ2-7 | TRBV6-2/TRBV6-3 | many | CASSYFPELAGPYEQYF | TGTGCCAGCAGTTACTTTCCGGAGTTAGCGGGACCTTACGAGCAGTACTTC
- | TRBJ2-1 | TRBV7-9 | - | CASSSERISYNEQFF | TGTGCCAGCAGCTCCGAGCGGATCTCCTACAATGAGCAGTTCTTC
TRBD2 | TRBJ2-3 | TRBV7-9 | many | CASSRPTSGSYSTDTQYF | TGTGCCAGCAGCCGACCGACTAGCGGGAGCTATAGCACAGATACGCAGTATTTT
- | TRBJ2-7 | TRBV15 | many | CATSRVDSSYEQYF | TGTGCCACCAGCAGAGTTGACAGCTCCTACGAGCAGTACTTC
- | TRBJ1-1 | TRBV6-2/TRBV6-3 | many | CASSYSPLKTAFTEAFF | TGTGCCAGCAGTTATTCCCCTTTAAAGACAGCCTTCACTGAAGCTTTCTTT
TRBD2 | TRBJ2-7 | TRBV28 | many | CASSFLGREYEQYF | TGTGCCAGCAGTTTCCTTGGGCGGGAGTACGAGCAGTACTTC
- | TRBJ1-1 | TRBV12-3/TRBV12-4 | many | CASSLGGGAFF | TGTGCCAGCAGTTTAGGGGGTGGAGCTTTCTTT
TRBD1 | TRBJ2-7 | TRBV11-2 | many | CASRRITTGTGFYEQYF | TGTGCCAGCAGACGAATTACGACCGGGACAGGGTTCTACGAGCAGTACTTC
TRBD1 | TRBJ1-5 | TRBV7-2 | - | CASSITPGQWSNQPQHF | TGTGCCAGCAGCATTACCCCGGGACAGTGGAGCAATCAGCCCCAGCATTTT
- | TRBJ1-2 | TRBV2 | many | CASSEGTYGGYTF | TGTGCCAGCAGTGAAGGCACCTATGGCGGCTACACCTTC
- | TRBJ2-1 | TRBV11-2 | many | CASRTGPKYNEQFF | TGTGCCAGCAGGACGGGTCCCAAGTACAATGAGCAGTTCTTC
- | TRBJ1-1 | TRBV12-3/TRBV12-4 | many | CASRTQGRFTEAFF | TGTGCCAGCAGGACCCAGGGCCGCTTCACTGAAGCTTTCTTT
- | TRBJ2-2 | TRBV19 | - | CASSTPQGTGPGELFF | TGTGCCAGTAGTACCCCACAGGGAACGGGGCCCGGGGAGCTGTTTTTT
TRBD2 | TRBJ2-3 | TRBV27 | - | CASSSYSGRGPDTQYF | TGTGCCAGCAGTTCGTATAGCGGGAGAGGCCCAGATACGCAGTATTTT
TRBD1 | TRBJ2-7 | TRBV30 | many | CAWSRGYDEQYF | TGTGCCTGGTCCAGGGGGTACGACGAGCAGTACTTC
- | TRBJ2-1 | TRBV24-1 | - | CATSGRGSLSNEQFF | TGTGCCACCAGTGGAAGAGGGTCCCTGAGCAATGAGCAGTTCTTC